The TCR beta chain described here comes from a study of cytomegalovirus exposure and HLA in healthy donors. Between the trimmed V and J ends, which lost 4 bases and 6 bases, there was a span of 15 bases. CDR3 length: 14 amino acids. Germline V lookup: CDR1 SGHTA, CDR2 FQGTGA. Comments on this clone: Its specificity is unknown.

Study-level points and caveats: A later analysis found common viral pathogens apparently linked to several of the most significant clusters. Reports state that TCR beta sequences accurately predicted most subjects' HLA-A and HLA-B alleles. There were some 150 TCR beta chains listed as cytomegalovirus-associated. It was confirmed in vitro that a few of the CMV-associated chains were specific for CMV antigens.

Primers for the PCR totalled 60 Vbeta and 13 Jbeta. Data came from immunoSEQ multiplex PCR; TCRdb stores just in-frame clones and leaves some out. The profile shows 100,000 or so clones, about 80% of them singletons. The sequencing input was PBMCs. This sequence was found in a middle-aged man in good health and CMV-seronegative. The chain is built from TRBV7-3 and TRBJ1-2; D is undetermined. CDR3 in DNA: TGTGCCAGCAGCTCCTCTTCCGCAGTTGATGGCTACACCTTC. This translates into CASSSSSAVDGYTF. The full variable domain, with the rest looked up from reference TRBV7-3 and TRBJ1-2, is GAGVSQTPSNKVTEKGKYVELRCDPISGHTALYWYRQSLGQGPEFLIYFQGTGAADDSGLPNDRFFAVRPEGSVSTLKIQRTERGDSAVYLCASSSSSAVDGYTFGSGTRLTVV.